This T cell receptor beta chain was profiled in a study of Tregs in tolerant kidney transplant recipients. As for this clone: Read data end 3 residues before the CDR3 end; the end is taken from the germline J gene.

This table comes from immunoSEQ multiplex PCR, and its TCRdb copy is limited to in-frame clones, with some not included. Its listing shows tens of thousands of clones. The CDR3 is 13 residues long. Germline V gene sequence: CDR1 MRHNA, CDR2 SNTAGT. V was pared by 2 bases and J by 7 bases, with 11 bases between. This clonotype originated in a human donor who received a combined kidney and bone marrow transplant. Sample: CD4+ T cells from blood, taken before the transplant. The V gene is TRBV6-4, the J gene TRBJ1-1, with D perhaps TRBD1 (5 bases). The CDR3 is CASSDQGWGEAFF. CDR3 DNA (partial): TGTGCCAGCAGTGACCAGGGATGGGGTGAA.